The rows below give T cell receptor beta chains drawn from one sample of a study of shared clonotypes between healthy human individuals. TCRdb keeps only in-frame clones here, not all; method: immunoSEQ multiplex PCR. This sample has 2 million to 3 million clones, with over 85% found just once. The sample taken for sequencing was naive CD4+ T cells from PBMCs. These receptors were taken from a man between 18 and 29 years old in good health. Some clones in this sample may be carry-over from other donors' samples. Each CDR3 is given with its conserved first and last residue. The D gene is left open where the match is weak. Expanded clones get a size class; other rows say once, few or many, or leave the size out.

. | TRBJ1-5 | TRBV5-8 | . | TGTGCCAGCACCCCGAGGTGGGGTAGCAATCAGCCCCAGCATTTT | CASTPRWGSNQPQHF
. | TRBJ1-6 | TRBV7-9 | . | TGTGCCAGCAGCTTAGAACAGGGAGGACCCCTCCACTTT | CASSLEQGGPLHF
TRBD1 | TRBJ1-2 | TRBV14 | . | TGTGCCAGCAGCCAGTCCGGGACAGGGTCGCCTGGCTACACCTTC | CASSQSGTGSPGYTF
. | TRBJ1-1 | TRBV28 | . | TGTGCCACCCGGAGGAACACTGAAGCTTTCTTT | CATRRNTEAFF
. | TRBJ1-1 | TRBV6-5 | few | TGTGCCACCTCATACAGCGGGATGGGCACTGAAGCTTTCTTT | CATSYSGMGTEAFF
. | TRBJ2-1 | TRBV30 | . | TGTGCCTGGGGAAATACACCCCGGGACAATGAGCAGTTCTTC | CAWGNTPRDNEQFF
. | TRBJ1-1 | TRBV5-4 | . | TGTGCCAGCAGCTGGGTAGACAGAGAGAACACTGAAGCTTTCTTT | CASSWVDRENTEAFF
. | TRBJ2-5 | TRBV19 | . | TGTGCCAGTAGTAGTAAGGGGGCGGGGGGGACCCAGTACTTC | CASSSKGAGGTQYF
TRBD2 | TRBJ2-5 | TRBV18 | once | TGTGCCAGCTCACCAGCTCGAGCTAGCGGGGCCCAAGAGACCCAGTACTTC | CASSPARASGAQETQYF
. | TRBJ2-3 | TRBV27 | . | TGTGCCAGCAGTCGGGGGTCCTTTTCTAGTGATACGCAGTATTTT | CASSRGSFSSDTQYF
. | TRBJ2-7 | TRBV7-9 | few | TGTGCCAGCAGCTCCTCATCCTCCTACGAGCAGTACTTC | CASSSSSSYEQYF
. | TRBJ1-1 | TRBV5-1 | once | TGCGCCAGCAGCTTGGTCGGCAGGGCAGCACCCGGGGGAGCTTTCTTT | CASSLVGRAAPGGAFF
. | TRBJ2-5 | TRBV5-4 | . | TGTGCCAGCAGCACACAGGGACAAGAGACCCAGTACTTC | CASSTQGQETQYF
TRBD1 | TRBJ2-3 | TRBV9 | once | TGTGCCAGCAGCCCCACCCCACCCGGGTCTTCGGGACAGGGAAATACGCAGTATTTT | CASSPTPPGSSGQGNTQYF
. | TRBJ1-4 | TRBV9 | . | TGTGCCAGCAGCCCCGACGGGAATTCTAATGAAAAACTGTTTTTT | CASSPDGNSNEKLFF
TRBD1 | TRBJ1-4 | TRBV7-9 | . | TGTGCCAGCAGCCCCAGGACAGGGGGCGATGAAAAACTGTTTTTT | CASSPRTGGDEKLFF
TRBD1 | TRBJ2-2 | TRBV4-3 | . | TGCGCCAGCAGACAAGGAATTCCGACAGGGGTTGGCCCCGGGGAGCTGTTTTTT | CASRQGIPTGVGPGELFF
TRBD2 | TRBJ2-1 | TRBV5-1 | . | TGCGCCAGCAGCTTGATCCTAGCGGGCTCCTACAATGAGCAGTTCTTC | CASSLILAGSYNEQFF
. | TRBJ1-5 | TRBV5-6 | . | TGTGCCAGCAGCTTGTCAGGGTACAATCAGCCCCAGCATTTT | CASSLSGYNQPQHF
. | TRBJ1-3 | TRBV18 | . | TGTGCCAGCTCGCGCGAAGCCCGGCACCTCTCTGGAAACACCATATATTTT | CASSREARHLSGNTIYF
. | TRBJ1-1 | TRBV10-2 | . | TGCGCCAGCAGAGGCGGCCCGAGTTGGACTGAAGCTTTCTTT | CASRGGPSWTEAFF
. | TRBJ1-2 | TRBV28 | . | TGTGCCAGCAGTTTAACAGACAGCTATGGCTACACCTTC | CASSLTDSYGYTF
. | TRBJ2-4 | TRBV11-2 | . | TGTGCCAGCAGCTTAGTGAGACAGGCCAAAAACATTCAGTACTTC | CASSLVRQAKNIQYF
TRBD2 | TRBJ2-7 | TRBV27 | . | TGTGCCAGCAGTTTATCCGCTAGCGGGGTCTACGAGCAGTACTTC | CASSLSASGVYEQYF
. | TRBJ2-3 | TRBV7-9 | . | TGTGCCAGCAGCCTACCCGGACAGCCTGGAAACCCGCAGTATTTT | CASSLPGQPGNPQYF
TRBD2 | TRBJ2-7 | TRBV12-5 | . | TGTGCTAGTGCCCCGGGGGGAGGTGGCGAGCAGTACTTC | CASAPGGGGEQYF
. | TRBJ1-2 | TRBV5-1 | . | TGCGCCAGCAGCTCCAGGGGCCAGGGTAGCTATGGCTACACCTTC | CASSSRGQGSYGYTF
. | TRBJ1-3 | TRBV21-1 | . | TGTGCCAGCAACCGGATCGGGGGTCCTCACTCTGGAAACACCATATATTTT | CASNRIGGPHSGNTIYF
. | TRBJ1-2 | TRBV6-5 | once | TGTGCCAGCAGGCTCCGGGGCGGCTACACCTTC | CASRLRGGYTF
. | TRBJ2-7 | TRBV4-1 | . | TGCGCCAGCAGCCGGGCGCTTTCATCCTACGAGCAGTACTTC | CASSRALSSYEQYF
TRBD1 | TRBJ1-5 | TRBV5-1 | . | TGCGCCAGCAGCTTTGGGGACAGGGGCCCCAATCAGCCCCAGCATTTT | CASSFGDRGPNQPQHF
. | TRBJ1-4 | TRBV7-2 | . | TGTGCCAGCAGCATTTACCGAGGTCGAGTGTTTTTT | CASSIYRGRVFF
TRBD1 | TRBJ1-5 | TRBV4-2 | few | TGTGCCAGCAGCCAAGGACAGGGGGCCTTAGCCGATCAGCCCCAGCATTTT | CASSQGQGALADQPQHF
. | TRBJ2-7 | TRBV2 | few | TGTGCCAGCACCGCCAGGTACGAGCAGTACTTC | CASTARYEQYF
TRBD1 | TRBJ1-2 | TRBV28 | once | TGTGCCAGCAGTCCATACAGGGGCTATGGCTACACCTTC | CASSPYRGYGYTF
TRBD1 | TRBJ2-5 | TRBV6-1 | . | TGTGCCGCCGGACAGGGGGTCGGAGAGACCCAGTACTTC | CAAGQGVGETQYF
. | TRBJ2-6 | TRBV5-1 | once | TGCGCCAGCAGCTTCTCATTGTCGGGGGCCACGTCGGTCGGGGCCAACGTCCTGACTTTC | CASSFSLSGATSVGANVLTF
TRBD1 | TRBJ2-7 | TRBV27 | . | TGTGCCAGCAGTTTGGCCTTTGGTAGGGGGCTTACCTACGAGCAGTACTTC | CASSLAFGRGLTYEQYF
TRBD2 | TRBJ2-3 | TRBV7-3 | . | TGTGCCAGCAGCTCACTAGCGGGGCCAGATACGCAGTATTTT | CASSSLAGPDTQYF
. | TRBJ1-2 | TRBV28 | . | TGTGCCAGCAGTTTAGGGCAGGGAGGCTACACCTTC | CASSLGQGGYTF
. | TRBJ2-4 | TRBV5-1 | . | TGCGCCAGCAGCTTGTTAGTCCAAACCGGGGGCAAAAACATTCAGTACTTC | CASSLLVQTGGKNIQYF
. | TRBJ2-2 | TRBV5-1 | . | TGCGCCAGCAGTTATGACCCGGCGGGCACCGGGGAGCTGTTTTTT | CASSYDPAGTGELFF